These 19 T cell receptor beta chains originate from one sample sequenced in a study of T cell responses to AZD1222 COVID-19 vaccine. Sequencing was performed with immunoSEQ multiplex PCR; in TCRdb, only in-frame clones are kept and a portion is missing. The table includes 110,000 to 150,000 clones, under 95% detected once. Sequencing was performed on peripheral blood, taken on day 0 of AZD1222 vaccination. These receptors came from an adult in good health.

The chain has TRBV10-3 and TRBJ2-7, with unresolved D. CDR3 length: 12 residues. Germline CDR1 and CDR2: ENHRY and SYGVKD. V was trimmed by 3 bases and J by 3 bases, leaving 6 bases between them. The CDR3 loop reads CAISEQNYEQYF. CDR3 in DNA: TGTGCCATCAGTGAACAGAACTACGAGCAGTACTTC.

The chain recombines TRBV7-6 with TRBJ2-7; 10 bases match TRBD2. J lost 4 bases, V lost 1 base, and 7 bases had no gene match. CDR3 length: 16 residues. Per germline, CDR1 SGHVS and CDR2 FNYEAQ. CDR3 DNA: TGTGCCAGCAGCTTAGGGGGGGCTAGCGGGAGTTACGAGCAGTACTTC. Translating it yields CASSLGGASGSYEQYF.

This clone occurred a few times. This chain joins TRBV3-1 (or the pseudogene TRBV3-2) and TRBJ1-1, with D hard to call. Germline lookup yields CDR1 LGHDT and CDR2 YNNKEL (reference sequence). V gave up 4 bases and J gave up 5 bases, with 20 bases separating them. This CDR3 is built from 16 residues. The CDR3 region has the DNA TGTGCCAGCAGCCCCTACGTCACGGTTCTAGGGACTGAAGCTTTCTTT. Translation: CASSPYVTVLGTEAFF.

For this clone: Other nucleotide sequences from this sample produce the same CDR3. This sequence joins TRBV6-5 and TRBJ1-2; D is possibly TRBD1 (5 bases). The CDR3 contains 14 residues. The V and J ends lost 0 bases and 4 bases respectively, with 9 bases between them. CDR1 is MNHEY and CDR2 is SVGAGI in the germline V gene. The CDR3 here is CASSYSPGPYGYTF. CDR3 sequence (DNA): TGTGCCAGCAGTTACTCGCCAGGGCCCTATGGCTACACCTTC.

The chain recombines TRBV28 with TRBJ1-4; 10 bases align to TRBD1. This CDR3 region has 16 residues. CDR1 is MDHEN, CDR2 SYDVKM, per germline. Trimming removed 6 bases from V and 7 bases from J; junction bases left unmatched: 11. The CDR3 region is CASSRQGAGLGEKLFF. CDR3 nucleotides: TGTGCCAGCAGCCGACAGGGGGCCGGTTTAGGTGAAAAACTGTTTTTT. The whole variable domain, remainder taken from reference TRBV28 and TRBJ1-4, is DVKVTQSSRYLVKRTGEKVFLECVQDMDHENMFWYRQDPGLGLRLIYFSYDVKMKEKGDIPEGYSVSREKKERFSLILESASTNQTSMYLCASSRQGAGLGEKLFFGSGTQLSVL.

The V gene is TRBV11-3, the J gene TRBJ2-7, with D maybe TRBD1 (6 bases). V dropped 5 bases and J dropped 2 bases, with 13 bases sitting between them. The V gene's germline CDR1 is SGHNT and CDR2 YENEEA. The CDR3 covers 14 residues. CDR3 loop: CASSRGQFPYEQYF. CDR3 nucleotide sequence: TGTGCCAGCAGCCGCGGACAGTTTCCCTACGAGCAGTACTTC.

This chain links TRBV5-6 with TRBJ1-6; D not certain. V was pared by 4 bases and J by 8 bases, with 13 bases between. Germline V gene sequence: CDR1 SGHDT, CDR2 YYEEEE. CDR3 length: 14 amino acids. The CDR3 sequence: CASSDGSWDSPLHF. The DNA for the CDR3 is TGTGCCAGCAGCGACGGAAGTTGGGATTCACCCCTCCACTTT.

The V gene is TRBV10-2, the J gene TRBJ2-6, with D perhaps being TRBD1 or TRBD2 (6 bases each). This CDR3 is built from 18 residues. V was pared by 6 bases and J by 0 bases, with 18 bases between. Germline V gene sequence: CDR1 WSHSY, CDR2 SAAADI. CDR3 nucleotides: TGCGCCAGCAGGCCGAGTCCGGGGGCGGACTCTGGGGCCAACGTCCTGACTTTC. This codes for CASRPSPGADSGANVLTF.

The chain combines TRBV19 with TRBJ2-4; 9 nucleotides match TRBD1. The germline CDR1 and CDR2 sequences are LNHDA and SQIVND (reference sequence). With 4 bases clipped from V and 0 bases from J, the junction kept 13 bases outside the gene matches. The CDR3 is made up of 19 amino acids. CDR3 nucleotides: TGTGCCAGTAGTACCCTGACAGGGGGTCGGGTAAGAGCCAAAAACATTCAGTACTTC. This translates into CASSTLTGGRVRAKNIQYF.

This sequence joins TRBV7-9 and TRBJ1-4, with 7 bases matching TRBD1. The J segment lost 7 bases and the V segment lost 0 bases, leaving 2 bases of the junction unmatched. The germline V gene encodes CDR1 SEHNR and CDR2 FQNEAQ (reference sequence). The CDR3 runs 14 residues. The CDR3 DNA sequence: TGTGCCAGCAGCTTAGCGGCAGGGGGTGAAAAACTGTTTTTT. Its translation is CASSLAAGGEKLFF.

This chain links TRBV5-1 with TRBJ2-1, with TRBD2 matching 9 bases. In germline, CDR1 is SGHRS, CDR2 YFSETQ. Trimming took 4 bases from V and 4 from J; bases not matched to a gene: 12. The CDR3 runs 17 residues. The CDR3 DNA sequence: TGCGCCAGCAGCCCGACTTGGGCGGGAGGGCTGTACAATGAGCAGTTCTTC. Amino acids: CASSPTWAGGLYNEQFF.

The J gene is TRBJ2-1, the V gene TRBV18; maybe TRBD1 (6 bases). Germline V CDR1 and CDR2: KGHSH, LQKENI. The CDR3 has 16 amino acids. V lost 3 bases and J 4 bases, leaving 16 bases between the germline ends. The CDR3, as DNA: TGTGCCAGCTCACCCTCACCAGGGGAGAATTACAATGAGCAGTTCTTC. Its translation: CASSPSPGENYNEQFF.

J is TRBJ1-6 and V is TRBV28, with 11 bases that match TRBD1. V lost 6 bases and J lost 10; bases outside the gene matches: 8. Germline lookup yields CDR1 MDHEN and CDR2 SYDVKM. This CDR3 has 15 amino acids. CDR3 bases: TGTGCCAGCAGGCCGGGACAGGGGGGATCATCACCCCTCCACTTT. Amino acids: CASRPGQGGSSPLHF.

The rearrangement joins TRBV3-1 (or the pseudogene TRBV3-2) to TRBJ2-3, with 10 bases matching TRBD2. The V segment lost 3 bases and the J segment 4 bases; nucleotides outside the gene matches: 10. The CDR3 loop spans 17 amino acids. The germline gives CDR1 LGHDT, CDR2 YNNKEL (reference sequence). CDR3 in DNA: TGTGCCAGCAGCCACCCCGTTGCTAGCGGGAGTGCAGATACGCAGTATTTT. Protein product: CASSHPVASGSADTQYF.

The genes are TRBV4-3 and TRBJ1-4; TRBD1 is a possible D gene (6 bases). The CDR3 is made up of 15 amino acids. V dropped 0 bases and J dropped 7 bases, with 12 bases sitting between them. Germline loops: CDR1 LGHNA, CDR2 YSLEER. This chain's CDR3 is CASSQDRGPSEKLFF. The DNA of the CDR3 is TGCGCCAGCAGCCAAGACAGGGGCCCCAGTGAAAAACTGTTTTTT.

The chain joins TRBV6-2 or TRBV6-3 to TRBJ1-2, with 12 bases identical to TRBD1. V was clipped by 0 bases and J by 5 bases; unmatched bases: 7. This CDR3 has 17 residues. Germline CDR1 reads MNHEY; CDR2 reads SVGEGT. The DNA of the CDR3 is TGTGCCAGCAGTTACTCGGACCCGGGACAGGGGGCTTATGGCTACACCTTC. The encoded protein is CASSYSDPGQGAYGYTF.

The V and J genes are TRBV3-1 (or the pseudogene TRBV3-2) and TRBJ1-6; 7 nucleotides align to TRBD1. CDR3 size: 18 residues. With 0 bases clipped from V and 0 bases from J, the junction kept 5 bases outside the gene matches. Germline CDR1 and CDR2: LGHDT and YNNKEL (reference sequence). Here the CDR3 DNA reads TGTGCCAGCAGCCAAGACTGGGACAGCCCCTCCTATAATTCACCCCTCCACTTT. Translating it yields CASSQDWDSPSYNSPLHF.

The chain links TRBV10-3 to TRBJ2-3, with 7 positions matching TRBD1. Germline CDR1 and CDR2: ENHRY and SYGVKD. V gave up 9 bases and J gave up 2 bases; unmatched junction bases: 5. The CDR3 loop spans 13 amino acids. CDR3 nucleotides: TGTGCCATAGGGGACAGACACACAGATACGCAGTATTTT. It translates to CAIGDRHTDTQYF.

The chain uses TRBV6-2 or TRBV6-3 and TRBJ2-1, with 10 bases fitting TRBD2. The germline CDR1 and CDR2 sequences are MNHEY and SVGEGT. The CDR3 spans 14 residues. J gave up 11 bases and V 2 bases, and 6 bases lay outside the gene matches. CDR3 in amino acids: CASSYGTSALQQFF. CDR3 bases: TGTGCCAGCAGTTACGGGACTAGCGCCCTTCAGCAGTTCTTC.